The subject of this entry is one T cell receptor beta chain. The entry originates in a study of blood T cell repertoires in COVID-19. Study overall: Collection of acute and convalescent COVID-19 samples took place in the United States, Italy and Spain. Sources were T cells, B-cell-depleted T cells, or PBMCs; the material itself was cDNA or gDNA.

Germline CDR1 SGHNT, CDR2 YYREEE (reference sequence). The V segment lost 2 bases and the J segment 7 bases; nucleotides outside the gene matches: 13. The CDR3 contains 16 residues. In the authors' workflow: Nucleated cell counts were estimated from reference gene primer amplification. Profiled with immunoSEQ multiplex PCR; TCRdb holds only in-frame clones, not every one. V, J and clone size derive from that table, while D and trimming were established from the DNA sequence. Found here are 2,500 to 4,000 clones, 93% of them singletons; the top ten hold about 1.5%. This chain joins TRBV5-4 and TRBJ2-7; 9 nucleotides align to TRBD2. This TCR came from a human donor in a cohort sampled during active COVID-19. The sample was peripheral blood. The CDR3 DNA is TGTGCCAGCAGCTTTCCCAGCGGGGGGCCTCAGCGAGAGCAGTACTTC. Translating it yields CASSFPSGGPQREQYF. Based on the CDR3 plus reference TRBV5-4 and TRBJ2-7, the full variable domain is ETGVTQSPTHLIKTRGQQVTLRCSSQSGHNTVSWYQQALGQGPQFIFQYYREEENGRGNFPPRFSGLQFPNYSSELNVNALELDDSALYLCASSFPSGGPQREQYFGPGTRLTVT.